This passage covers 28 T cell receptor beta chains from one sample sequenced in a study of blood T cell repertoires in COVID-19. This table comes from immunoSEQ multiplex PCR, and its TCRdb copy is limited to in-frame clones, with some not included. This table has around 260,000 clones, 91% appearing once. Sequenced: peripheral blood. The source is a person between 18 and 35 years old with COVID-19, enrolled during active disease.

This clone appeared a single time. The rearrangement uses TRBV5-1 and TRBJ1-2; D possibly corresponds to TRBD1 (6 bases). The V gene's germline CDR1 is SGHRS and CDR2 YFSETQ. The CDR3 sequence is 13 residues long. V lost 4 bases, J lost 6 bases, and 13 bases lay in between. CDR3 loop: CASSPGTTDGYTF. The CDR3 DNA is TGCGCCAGCAGCCCCGGGACAACAGATGGCTACACCTTC. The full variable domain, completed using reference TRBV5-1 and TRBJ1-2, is KAGVTQTPRYLIKTRGQQVTLSCSPISGHRSVSWYQQTPGQGLQFLFEYFSETQRNKGNFPGRFSGRQFSNSRSEMNVSTLELGDSALYLCASSPGTTDGYTFGSGTRLTVV.

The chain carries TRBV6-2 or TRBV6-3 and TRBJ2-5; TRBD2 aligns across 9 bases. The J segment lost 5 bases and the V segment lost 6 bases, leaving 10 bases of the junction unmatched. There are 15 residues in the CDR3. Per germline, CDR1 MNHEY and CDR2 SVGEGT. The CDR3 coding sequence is TGTGCCAGCAGCCGACCGAGGACTAGCGATGAGACCCAGTACTTC. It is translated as CASSRPRTSDETQYF.

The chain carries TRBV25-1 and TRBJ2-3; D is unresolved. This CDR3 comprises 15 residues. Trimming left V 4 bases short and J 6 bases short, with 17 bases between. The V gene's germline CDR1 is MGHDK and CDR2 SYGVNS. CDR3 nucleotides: TGTGCCAGCAGTGCGGGTACGCGGAATATGGATACGCAGTATTTT. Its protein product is CASSAGTRNMDTQYF.

The CDR3 reads CSVDGLAGSYNEQFF. The CDR3 DNA reads as TGCAGCGTGGATGGACTAGCGGGCAGCTACAATGAGCAGTTCTTC. The genes are TRBV29-1 and TRBJ2-1, with 11 bases lining up with TRBD2. Germline V gene sequence: CDR1 SQVTM, CDR2 ANQGSEA. With 6 bases clipped from V and 3 bases from J, the junction kept 7 bases outside the gene matches. The CDR3 is 15 residues long.

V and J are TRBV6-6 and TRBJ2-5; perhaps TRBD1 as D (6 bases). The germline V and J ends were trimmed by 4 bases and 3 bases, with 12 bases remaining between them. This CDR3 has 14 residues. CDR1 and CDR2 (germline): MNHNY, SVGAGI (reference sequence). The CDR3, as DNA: TGTGCCAGCAGTTTAGGGGGATTAGAAGAGACCCAGTACTTC. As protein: CASSLGGLEETQYF.

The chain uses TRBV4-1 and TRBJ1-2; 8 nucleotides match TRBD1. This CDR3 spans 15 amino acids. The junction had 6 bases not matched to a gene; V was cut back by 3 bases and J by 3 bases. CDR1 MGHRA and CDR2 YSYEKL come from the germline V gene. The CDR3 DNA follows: TGCGCCAGCAGCCAGGACAGGGAGAGCGACTATGGCTACACCTTC. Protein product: CASSQDRESDYGYTF.

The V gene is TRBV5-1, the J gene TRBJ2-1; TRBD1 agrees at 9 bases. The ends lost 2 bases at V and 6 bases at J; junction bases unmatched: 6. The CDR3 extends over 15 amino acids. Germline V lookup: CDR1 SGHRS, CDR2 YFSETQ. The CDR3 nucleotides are TGCGCCAGCAGCTTAGGGGACAGGGAAAGCAATGAGCAGTTCTTC. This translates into CASSLGDRESNEQFF.

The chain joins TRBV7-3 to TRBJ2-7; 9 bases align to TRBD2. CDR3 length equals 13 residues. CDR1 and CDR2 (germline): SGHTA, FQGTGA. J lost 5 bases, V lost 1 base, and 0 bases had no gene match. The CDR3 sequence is CASSLSGGDEQYF. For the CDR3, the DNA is TGTGCCAGCAGCTTAAGCGGGGGGGACGAGCAGTACTTC.

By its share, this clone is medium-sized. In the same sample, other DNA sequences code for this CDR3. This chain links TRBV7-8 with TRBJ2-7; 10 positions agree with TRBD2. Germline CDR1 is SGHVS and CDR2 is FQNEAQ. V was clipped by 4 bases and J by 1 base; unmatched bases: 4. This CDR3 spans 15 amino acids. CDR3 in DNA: TGTGCCAGCAGCTCCTCTAGCGGGAGTTCCTACGAGCAGTACTTC. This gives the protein CASSSSSGSSYEQYF.

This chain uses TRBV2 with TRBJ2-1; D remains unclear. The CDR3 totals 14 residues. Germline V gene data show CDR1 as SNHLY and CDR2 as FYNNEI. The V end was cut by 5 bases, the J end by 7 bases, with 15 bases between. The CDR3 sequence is CASSTSTKPNEQFF. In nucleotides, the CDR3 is TGTGCCAGCAGTACTTCCACCAAGCCGAATGAGCAGTTCTTC.

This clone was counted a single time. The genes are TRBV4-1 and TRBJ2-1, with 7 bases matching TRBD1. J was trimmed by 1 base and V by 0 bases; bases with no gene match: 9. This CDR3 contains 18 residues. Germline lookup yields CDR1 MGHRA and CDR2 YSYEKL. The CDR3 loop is CASSQEAGQDLSYNEQFF. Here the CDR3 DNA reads TGCGCCAGCAGCCAAGAGGCTGGACAGGATCTGTCCTACAATGAGCAGTTCTTC.

CDR3 amino acids: CASSLEGRSNQPQHF. The CDR3 DNA sequence: TGCGCCAGCAGCTTGGAGGGGCGAAGCAATCAGCCCCAGCATTTT. The V gene is TRBV5-1, the J gene TRBJ1-5, with D perhaps TRBD1 (5 bases). The CDR3 is made up of 15 amino acids. Trimming removed 0 bases at V and 1 base at J, with 8 bases between. The V gene's germline CDR1 is SGHRS and CDR2 YFSETQ.

This chain's CDR3 is CATSAFEGERHGYTF. CDR3 coding DNA: TGTGCCACCAGTGCATTCGAGGGGGAACGTCATGGCTACACCTTC. The rearrangement links TRBV24-1 to TRBJ1-2, with D perhaps TRBD1 (6 bases). The V gene lost 5 bases and the J gene lost 6 bases, with 18 bases spanning the gap. The CDR3 length is 15 residues. Germline loops: CDR1 KGHDR, CDR2 SFDVKD.

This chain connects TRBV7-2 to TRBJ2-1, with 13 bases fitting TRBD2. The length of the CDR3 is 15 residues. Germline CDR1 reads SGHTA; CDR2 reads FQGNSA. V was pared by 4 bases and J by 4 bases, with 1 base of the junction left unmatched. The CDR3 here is CASSWTSGSYNEQFF. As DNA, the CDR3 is TGTGCCAGCAGCTGGACTAGCGGGAGTTACAATGAGCAGTTCTTC.

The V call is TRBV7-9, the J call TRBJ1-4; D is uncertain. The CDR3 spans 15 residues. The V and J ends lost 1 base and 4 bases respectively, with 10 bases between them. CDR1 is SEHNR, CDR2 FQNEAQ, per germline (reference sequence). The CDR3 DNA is TGTGCCAGCAGCTTAGAGGGCGGAGGTAATGAAAAACTGTTTTTT. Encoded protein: CASSLEGGGNEKLFF.

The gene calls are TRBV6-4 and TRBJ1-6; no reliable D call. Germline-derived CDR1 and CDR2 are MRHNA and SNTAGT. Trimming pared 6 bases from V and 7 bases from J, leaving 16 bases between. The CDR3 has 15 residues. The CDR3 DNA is TGTGCCAGCAGGACTGACGAGGGAGCCAATTCACCCCTCCACTTT. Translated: CASRTDEGANSPLHF.

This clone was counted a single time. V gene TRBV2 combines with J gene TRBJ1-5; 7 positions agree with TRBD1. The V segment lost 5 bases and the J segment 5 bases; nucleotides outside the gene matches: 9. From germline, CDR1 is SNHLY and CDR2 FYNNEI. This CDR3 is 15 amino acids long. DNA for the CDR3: TGTGCCAGCAGTCCCGGACAGGTCCGTTATCAGCCCCAGCATTTT. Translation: CASSPGQVRYQPQHF. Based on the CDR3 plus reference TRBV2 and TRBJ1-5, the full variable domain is EPEVTQTPSHQVTQMGQEVILRCVPISNHLYFYWYRQILGQKVEFLVSFYNNEISEKSEIFDDQFSVERPDGSNFTLKIRSTKLEDSAMYFCASSPGQVRYQPQHFGDGTRLSIL.

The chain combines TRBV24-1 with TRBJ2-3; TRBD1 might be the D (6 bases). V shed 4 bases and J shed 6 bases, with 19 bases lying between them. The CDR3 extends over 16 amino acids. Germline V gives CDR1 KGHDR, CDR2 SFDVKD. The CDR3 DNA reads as TGTGCCACCAGTGAGCCACGGACAGATCCTCAGGATACGCAGTATTTT. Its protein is CATSEPRTDPQDTQYF.

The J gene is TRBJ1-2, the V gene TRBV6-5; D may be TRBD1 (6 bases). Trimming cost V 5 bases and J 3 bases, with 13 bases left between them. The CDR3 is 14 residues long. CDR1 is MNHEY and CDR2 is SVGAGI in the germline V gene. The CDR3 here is CASSRSRQDYGYTF. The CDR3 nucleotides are TGTGCCAGCAGTAGATCACGACAGGACTATGGCTACACCTTC.

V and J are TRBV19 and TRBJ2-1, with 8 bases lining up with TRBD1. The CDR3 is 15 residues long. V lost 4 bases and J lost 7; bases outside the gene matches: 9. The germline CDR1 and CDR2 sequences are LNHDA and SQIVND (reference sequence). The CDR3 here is CASSKETGVVNEQFF. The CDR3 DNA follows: TGTGCCAGTAGTAAGGAGACAGGGGTGGTTAATGAGCAGTTCTTC.

DNA for the CDR3: TGTGCCAGTCGAGGGGGAGAGACCCAGTACTTC. Its translation: CASRGGETQYF. The V and J genes are TRBV19 and TRBJ2-5, with D maybe TRBD1 (6 bases). The germline gives CDR1 LNHDA, CDR2 SQIVND (reference sequence). The germline V and J ends were trimmed by 8 bases and 4 bases, with 8 bases remaining between them. The length of the CDR3 is 11 residues.

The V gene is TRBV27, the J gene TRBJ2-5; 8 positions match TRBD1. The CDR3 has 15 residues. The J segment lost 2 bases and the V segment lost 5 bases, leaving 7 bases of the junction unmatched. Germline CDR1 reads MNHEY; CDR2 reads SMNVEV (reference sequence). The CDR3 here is CASSIRTGQQETQYF. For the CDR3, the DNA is TGTGCCAGCAGTATAAGGACAGGGCAGCAAGAGACCCAGTACTTC.

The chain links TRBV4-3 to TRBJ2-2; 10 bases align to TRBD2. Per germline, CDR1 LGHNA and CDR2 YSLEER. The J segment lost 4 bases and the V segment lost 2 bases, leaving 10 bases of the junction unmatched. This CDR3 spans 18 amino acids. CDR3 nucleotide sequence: TGCGCCAGCAGCCAAATCGCGCTAGCGGGAGCCAGCACCGGGGAGCTGTTTTTT. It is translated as CASSQIALAGASTGELFF.

The CDR3 protein is CASSQDIGLYNEQFF. CDR3 in DNA: TGCGCCAGCAGCCAAGATATCGGACTCTACAATGAGCAGTTCTTC. This chain links TRBV4-1 with TRBJ2-1, with a tentative D call TRBD2 (5 bases). Germline CDR1 MGHRA, CDR2 YSYEKL. The ends were cut back, 0 bases at V and 3 bases at J, with 9 bases in the middle. This CDR3 has 15 residues.

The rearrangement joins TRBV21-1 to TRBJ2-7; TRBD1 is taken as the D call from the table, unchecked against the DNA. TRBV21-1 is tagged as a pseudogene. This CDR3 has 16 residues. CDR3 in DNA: TGTGCCAGCAGCGTCCGGGACAGTCCGAGCTCCTACGAGCAGTACTTC. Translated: CASSVRDSPSSYEQYF.

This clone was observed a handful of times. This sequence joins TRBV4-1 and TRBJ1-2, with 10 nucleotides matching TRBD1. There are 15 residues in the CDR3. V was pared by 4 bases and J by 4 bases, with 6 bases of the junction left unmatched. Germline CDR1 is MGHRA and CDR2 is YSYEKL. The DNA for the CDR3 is TGCGCCAGCAGCCCTCGACAGGGGGCTAGCTATGGCTACACCTTC. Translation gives CASSPRQGASYGYTF.

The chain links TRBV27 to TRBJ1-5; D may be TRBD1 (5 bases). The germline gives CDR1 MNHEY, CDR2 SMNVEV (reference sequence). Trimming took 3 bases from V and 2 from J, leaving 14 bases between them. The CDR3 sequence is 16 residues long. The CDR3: CASSFSQGLGNQPQHF. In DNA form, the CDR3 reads TGTGCCAGCAGTTTCTCCCAGGGTTTAGGCAATCAGCCCCAGCATTTT.

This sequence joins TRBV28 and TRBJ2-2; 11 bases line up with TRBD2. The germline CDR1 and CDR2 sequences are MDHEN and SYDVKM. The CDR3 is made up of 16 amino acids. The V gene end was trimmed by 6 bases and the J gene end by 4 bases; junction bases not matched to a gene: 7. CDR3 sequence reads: CASSPGTSGFTGELFF. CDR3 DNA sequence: TGTGCCAGCAGCCCCGGGACTAGCGGATTCACCGGGGAGCTGTTTTTT. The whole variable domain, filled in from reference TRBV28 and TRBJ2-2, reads DVKVTQSSRYLVKRTGEKVFLECVQDMDHENMFWYRQDPGLGLRLIYFSYDVKMKEKGDIPEGYSVSREKKERFSLILESASTNQTSMYLCASSPGTSGFTGELFFGEGSRLTVL.